The present TCR beta chain was sequenced within a study of blood T cell repertoires in COVID-19. Study information: The analysed material was cDNA or gDNA that came from T cells, B-cell-depleted T cells, or PBMCs.

This table comes from immunoSEQ multiplex PCR, and its TCRdb copy is limited to in-frame clones, with some not included. The repertoire includes about 100,000 clones, over 75% of them detected once, and about a third sits in the top ten. From germline, CDR1 is MNHNY and CDR2 SVGAGI (reference sequence). This CDR3 region has 13 residues. J gave up 11 bases and V 5 bases, and 9 bases lay outside the gene matches. This chain links TRBV6-6 with TRBJ1-1; 9 nucleotides align to TRBD1. Sample: peripheral blood. This clonotype originated in a woman older than 75 with acute or convalescent COVID-19. In DNA, the CDR3 is TGTGCCAGCAGTGAGGGACAGGGATGGAGGGCTTTCTTT. It specifies CASSEGQGWRAFF.